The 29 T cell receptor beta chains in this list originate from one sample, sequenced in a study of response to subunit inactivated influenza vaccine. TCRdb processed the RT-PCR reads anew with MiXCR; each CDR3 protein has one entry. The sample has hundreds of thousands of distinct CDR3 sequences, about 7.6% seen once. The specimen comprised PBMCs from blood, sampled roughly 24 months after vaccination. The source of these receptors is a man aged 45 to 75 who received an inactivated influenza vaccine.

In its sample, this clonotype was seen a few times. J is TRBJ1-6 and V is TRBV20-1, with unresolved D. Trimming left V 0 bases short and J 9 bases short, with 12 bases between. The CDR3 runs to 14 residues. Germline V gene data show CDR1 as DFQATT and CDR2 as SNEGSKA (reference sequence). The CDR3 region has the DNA TGCAGTGCTAGAGATCGACGGGTAATTTCACCCCTCCACTTT. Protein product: CSARDRRVISPLHF.

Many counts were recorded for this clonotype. CDR3 nucleotides: TGTGCCAGCAGTTATTCCGGGGAGCCACTTAACTATGGCTACACCTTC. Amino acid sequence: CASSYSGEPLNYGYTF. The rearrangement uses TRBV6-5 and TRBJ1-2; D is undetermined. V shed 3 bases and J shed 1 base, with 15 bases lying between them. The V gene's germline CDR1 is MNHEY and CDR2 SVGAGI. The CDR3 runs to 16 residues.

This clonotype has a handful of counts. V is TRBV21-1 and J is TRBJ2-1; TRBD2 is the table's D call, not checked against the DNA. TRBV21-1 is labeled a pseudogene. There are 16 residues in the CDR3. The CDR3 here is CASTGTSGGVRGEQFF. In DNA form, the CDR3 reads TGTGCCAGCACCGGGACTAGCGGGGGGGTTAGGGGTGAGCAGTTCTTC.

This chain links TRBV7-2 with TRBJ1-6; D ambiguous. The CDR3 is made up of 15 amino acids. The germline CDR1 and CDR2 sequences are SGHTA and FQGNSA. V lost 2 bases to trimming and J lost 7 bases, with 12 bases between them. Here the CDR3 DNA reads TGTGCCAGCAGCTTATCCAGTGGTAGCAATTCACCCCTCCACTTT. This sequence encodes CASSLSSGSNSPLHF.

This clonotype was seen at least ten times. The CDR3 DNA reads TGTGCCAGCAGCTTAGAGGCTAGCCTGAGCTCCTACGAGCAGTACTTC. This gives the protein CASSLEASLSSYEQYF. The gene calls are TRBV7-2 and TRBJ2-7, with a tentative D call TRBD2 (5 bases). Germline CDR1 reads SGHTA; CDR2 reads FQGNSA. The CDR3 length is 16 residues. V was trimmed by 1 base and J by 0 bases, leaving 13 bases between them.

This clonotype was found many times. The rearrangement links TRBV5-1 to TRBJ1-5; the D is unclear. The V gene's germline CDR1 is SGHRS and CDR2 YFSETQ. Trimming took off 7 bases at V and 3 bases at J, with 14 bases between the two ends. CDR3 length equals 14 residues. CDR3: CASWPHTINQPQHF. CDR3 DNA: TGCGCCAGCTGGCCCCACACGATCAATCAGCCCCAGCATTTT.

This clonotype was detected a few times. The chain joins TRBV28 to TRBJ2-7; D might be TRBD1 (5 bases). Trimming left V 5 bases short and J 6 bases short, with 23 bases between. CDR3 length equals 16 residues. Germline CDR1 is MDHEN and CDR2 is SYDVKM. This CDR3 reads CASSTLGQGSVSEQYF. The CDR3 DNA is TGTGCCAGCAGTACGCTCGGGCAGGGCAGTGTATCCGAGCAGTACTTC.

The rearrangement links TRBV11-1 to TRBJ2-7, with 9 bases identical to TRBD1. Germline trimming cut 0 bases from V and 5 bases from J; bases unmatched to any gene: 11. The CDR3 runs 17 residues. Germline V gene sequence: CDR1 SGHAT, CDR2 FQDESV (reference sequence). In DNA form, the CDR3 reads TGTGCCAGCAGCTTAGCGCCACCCGGGACAGGGAGAGACGAGCAGTACTTC. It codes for CASSLAPPGTGRDEQYF.

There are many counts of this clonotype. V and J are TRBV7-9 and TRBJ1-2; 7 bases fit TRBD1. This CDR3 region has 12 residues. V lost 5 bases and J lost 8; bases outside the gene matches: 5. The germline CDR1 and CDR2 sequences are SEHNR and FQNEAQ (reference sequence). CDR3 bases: TGTGCCAGCAGCCAGTACAGGGGCGGCTACACCTTC. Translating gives CASSQYRGGYTF.

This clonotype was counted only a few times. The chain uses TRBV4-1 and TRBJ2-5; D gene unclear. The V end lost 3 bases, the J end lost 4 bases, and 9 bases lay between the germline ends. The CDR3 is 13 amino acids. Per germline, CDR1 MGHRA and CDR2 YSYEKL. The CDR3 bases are TGCGCCAGCAGCCAGGGGATGTTAGAGACCCAGTACTTC. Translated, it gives CASSQGMLETQYF.

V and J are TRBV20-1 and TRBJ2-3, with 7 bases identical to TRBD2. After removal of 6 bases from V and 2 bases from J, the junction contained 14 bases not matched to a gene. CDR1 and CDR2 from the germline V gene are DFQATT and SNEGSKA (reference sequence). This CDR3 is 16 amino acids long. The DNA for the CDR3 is TGCAGTGCCCCGGGGCCGGCAGCGGGGCCCACAGATACGCAGTATTTT. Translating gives CSAPGPAAGPTDTQYF.

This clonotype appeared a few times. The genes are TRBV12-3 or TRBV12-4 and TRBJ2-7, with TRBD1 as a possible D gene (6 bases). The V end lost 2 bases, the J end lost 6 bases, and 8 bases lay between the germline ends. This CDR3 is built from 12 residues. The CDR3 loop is CASSLTGPEQYF. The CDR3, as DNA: TGTGCCAGCAGTTTAACAGGGCCCGAGCAGTACTTC.

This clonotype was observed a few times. DNA of the CDR3: TGTGCCAGCAGCAAATTTGGGGGGGACAGGGAGGATGAGGGCTCCTACAATGAGCAGTTCTTC. Residues: CASSKFGGDREDEGSYNEQFF. V and J are TRBV21-1 and TRBJ2-1; TRBD1 is the table's D call, not checked against the DNA. TRBV21-1 corresponds to a pseudogene. CDR3 length: 21 amino acids.

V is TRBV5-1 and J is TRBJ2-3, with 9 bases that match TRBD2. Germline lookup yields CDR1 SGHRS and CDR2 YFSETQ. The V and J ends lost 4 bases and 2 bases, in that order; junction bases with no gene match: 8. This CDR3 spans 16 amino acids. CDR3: CASSLLTSGPTDTQYF. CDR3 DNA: TGCGCCAGCAGCCTCCTGACTAGCGGTCCCACAGATACGCAGTATTTT.

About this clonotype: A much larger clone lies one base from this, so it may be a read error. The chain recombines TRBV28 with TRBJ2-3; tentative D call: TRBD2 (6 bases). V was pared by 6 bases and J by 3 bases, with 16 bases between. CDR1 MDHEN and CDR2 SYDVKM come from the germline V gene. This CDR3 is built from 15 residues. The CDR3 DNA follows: TGTGCCAGCAGGCGGGGCACTAGGATGACAGATACGCAGTATTTT. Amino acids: CASRRGTRMTDTQYF. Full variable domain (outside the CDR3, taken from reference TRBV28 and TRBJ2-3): DVKVTQSSRYLVKRTGEKVFLECVQDMDHENMFWYRQDPGLGLRLIYFSYDVKMKEKGDIPEGYSVSREKKERFSLILESASTNQTSMYLCASRRGTRMTDTQYFGPGTRLTVL.

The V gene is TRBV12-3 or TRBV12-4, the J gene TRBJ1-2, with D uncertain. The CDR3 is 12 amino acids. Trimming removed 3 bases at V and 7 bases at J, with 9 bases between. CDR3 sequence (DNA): TGTGCCAGCAGTTTCCCCCCTTCTGGCTACACCTTC. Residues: CASSFPPSGYTF.

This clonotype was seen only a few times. The CDR3 protein is CASRTGTNYNSPLHF. The CDR3 DNA follows: TGTGCCAGCAGGACCGGGACAAACTATAATTCACCCCTCCACTTT. The chain recombines TRBV6-1 with TRBJ1-6; the D gene is possibly TRBD1 (6 bases). Trimming removed 6 bases from V and 3 bases from J, with 12 bases in between. Germline V CDR1 and CDR2: MNHNS, SASEGT. The CDR3 is 15 amino acids.

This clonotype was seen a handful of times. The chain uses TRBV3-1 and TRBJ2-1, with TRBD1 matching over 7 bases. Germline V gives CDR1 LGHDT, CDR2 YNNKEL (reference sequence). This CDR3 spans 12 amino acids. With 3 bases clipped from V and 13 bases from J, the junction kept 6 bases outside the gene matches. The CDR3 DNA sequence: TGTGCCAGCAGCCACGGGGACAGCCTCCAGTTCTTC. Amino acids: CASSHGDSLQFF.

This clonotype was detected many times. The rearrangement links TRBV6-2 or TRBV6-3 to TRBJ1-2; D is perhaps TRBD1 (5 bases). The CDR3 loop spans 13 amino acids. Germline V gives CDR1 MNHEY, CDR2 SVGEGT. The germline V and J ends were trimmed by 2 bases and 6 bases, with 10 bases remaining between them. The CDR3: CASSYNRFDGYTF. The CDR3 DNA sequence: TGTGCCAGCAGTTACAACAGGTTCGATGGCTACACCTTC.

Written as DNA, the CDR3 is TGCGCCAGCAGCTCCGAGGGACTAGCGTCAGAGACCCAGTACTTC. This sequence encodes CASSSEGLASETQYF. The J gene is TRBJ2-5, the V gene TRBV5-1, with 10 bases identical to TRBD2. This CDR3 region has 15 residues. Germline V CDR1 and CDR2: SGHRS, YFSETQ. The junction had 6 bases not matched to a gene; V was cut back by 3 bases and J by 4 bases. Drawing the rest from reference TRBV5-1 and TRBJ2-5, the complete variable domain is KAGVTQTPRYLIKTRGQQVTLSCSPISGHRSVSWYQQTPGQGLQFLFEYFSETQRNKGNFPGRFSGRQFSNSRSEMNVSTLELGDSALYLCASSSEGLASETQYFGPGTRLLVL.

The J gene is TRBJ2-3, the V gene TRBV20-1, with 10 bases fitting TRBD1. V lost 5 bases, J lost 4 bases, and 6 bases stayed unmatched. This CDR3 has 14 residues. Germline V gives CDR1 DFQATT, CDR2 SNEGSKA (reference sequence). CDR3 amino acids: CSAWGQGPADTQYF. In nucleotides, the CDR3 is TGCAGTGCTTGGGGACAGGGGCCGGCAGATACGCAGTATTTT.

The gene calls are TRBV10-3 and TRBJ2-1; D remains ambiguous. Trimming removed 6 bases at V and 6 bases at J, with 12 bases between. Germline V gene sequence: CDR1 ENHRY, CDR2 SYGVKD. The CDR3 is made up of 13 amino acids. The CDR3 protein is CAIRGPRLNEQFF. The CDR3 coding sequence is TGTGCCATCAGGGGCCCTAGACTCAATGAGCAGTTCTTC.

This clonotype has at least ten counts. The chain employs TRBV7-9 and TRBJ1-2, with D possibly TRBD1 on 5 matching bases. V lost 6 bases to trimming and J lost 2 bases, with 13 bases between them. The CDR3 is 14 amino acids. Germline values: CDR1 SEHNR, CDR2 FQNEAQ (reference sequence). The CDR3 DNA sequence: TGTGCCAGCAGGCGAGAGGGGTTGAACTATGGCTACACCTTC. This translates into CASRREGLNYGYTF.

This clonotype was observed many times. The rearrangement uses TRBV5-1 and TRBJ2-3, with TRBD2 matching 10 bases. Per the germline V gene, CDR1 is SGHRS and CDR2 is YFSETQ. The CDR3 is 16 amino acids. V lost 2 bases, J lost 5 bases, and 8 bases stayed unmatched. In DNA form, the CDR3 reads TGCGCCAGCAGCTTCCCTAGCGGGAGCCTGGGAGATACGCAGTATTTT. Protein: CASSFPSGSLGDTQYF.

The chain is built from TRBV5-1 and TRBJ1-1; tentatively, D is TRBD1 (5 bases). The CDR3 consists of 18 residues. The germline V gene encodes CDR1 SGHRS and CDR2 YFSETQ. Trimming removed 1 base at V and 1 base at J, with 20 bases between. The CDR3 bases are TGCGCCAGCAGCTTGAGGACACTCAAAAGTACGAGGAACACTGAAGCTTTCTTT. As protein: CASSLRTLKSTRNTEAFF.

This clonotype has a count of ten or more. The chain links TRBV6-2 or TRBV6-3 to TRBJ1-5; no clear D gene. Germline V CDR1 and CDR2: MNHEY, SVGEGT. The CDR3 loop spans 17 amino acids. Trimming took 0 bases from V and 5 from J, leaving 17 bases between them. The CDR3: CASSYSRRETSHQPQHF. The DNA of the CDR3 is TGTGCCAGCAGTTACTCGAGGAGGGAGACGTCCCATCAGCCCCAGCATTTT.

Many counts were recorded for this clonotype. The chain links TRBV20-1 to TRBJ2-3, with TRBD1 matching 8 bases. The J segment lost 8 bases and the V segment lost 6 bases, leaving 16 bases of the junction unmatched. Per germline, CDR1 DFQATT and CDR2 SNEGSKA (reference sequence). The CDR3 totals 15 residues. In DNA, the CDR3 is TGCAGTGCGCAACTGGACAGGGATCGCCTGGCTACGCAGTATTTT. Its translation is CSAQLDRDRLATQYF.

The DNA of the CDR3 is TGTGCCAGCAGCTCCGGGACACAAGAGCAGTACTTC. The encoded protein is CASSSGTQEQYF. The chain employs TRBV11-2 and TRBJ2-7; a weak D match, TRBD1 (6 bases). CDR3 size: 12 residues. Germline V gene lookup returns CDR1 SGHAT and CDR2 FQNNGV. The V and J ends lost 4 bases and 7 bases respectively, with 11 bases between them.

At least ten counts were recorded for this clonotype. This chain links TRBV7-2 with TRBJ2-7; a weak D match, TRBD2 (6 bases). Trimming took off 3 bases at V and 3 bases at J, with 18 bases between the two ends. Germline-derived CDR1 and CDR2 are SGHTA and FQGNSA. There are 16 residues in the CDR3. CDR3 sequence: CASSFGGNSLLYEQYF. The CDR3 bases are TGTGCCAGCAGCTTTGGCGGGAACTCACTCCTCTACGAGCAGTACTTC. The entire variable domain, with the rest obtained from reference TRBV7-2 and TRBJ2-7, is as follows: GAGVSQSPSNKVTEKGKDVELRCDPISGHTALYWYRQSLGQGLEFLIYFQGNSAPDKSGLPSDRFSAERTGGSVSTLTIQRTQQEDSAVYLCASSFGGNSLLYEQYFGPGTRLTVT.